This entry describes one TCR beta chain. Its antigen is currently unknown. This sample was taken from a study of cytomegalovirus exposure and HLA in healthy donors. The study's findings and limits: Reports indicate that TCR beta sequences accurately predicted the HLA-A and HLA-B alleles of most subjects. In a later analysis, TCR beta V- and J-gene trimming was associated with a missense DCLRE1C variant.

The PCR was carried out with 60 Vbeta primers and 13 Jbeta primers. The method was immunoSEQ multiplex PCR; TCRdb's version includes in-frame clones alone and lacks a portion of them. The sample carries over 150,000 clones, roughly 80% recorded once. Nominally healthy donors were sampled, though unrecorded immune exposures were likely. Deletions cut 2 bases from V and 3 bases from J, with 11 bases between. CDR1 is MNHEY and CDR2 is SMNVEV in the germline V gene (reference sequence). The CDR3 has 14 amino acids. The TCR was taken from a woman aged 50 to 65 in good health and CMV-seropositive. The specimen sequenced was PBMCs. This chain connects TRBV27 to TRBJ2-7, with D maybe TRBD2 (5 bases). The CDR3 sequence is CASSLRTSSYEQYF. Here the CDR3 DNA reads TGTGCCAGCAGTTTACGCACTAGTAGCTACGAGCAGTACTTC.